This T cell receptor (beta chain) is drawn from a study of blood T cells in healthy people across ages. Study results and caveats: Correlation between TCR beta diversity and naive T cell percentage was strong.

PBMCs, at least 6 million per sample, were isolated. The ends were cut back, 4 bases at V and 3 bases at J, with 8 bases in the middle. This CDR3 spans 13 amino acids. Germline V gene sequence: CDR1 KGHDR, CDR2 SFDVKD. For this clonotype: Its specificity is unknown.

Together with a sample-barcoded 5' primer, a J-beta primer mix was included in a second PCR lasting roughly 6 to 12 cycles. A single record per CDR3 protein comes from TCRdb applying MiXCR to the 5' RACE reads. The sample consists of 710,000 or so distinct CDR3 sequences, 20% to 25% of them appearing once. This sequence was found in a man aged 70-80 years in good health. Sequenced: blood. This chain joins TRBV24-1 and TRBJ1-1; D possibly corresponds to TRBD1 (5 bases). CDR3 protein: CATSEQGDTEAFF. The CDR3 DNA reads as TGTGCCACCAGTGAGCAGGGAGACACTGAAGCTTTCTTT.